The text below deals with one T cell receptor (beta chain). The data were obtained in a study of blood T cell repertoires in COVID-19. In the authors' workflow: Estimates of nucleated cell counts were drawn from the amplification of reference gene primers. Sequencing used immunoSEQ multiplex PCR; TCRdb keeps in-frame clones, though not all of them. V and J calls and clone size are those listed in that table; D and trimming were worked out from the DNA. Counted here are a few hundred thousand clones, about 90% occurring once; the ten biggest clones make up approximately 1%. Trimming removed 4 bases from V and 10 bases from J; junction bases left unmatched: 7. CDR1 is SGHNT, CDR2 YYREEE, per germline (reference sequence). CDR3 size: 14 residues.

The origin of this receptor is a woman in her 30s who had recovered from COVID-19. The chain employs TRBV5-4 and TRBJ2-3; 12 bases map to TRBD2. Sequenced sample: PBMCs or T cells enriched from blood (not recorded which). The DNA for the CDR3 is TGTGCCAGCAGCGTCCCTAGCGGGGGGGACCCGCAGTATTTT. Its protein is CASSVPSGGDPQYF.